This T cell receptor (beta chain) was sequenced in a study of cytomegalovirus exposure and HLA in healthy donors. PCR used 60 Vbeta primers and 13 Jbeta primers. The table came from immunoSEQ multiplex PCR; TCRdb's copy has only in-frame clones and leaves some out. The table lists over 150,000 clones, 80% of them singletons, with about 0.7% in the top ten. This clone was detected once. The receptor was derived from a boy younger than 18 in good health and CMV-seronegative. Sequenced input: PBMCs.

This chain's CDR3 is CASSAGQGFYEQYF. The CDR3 DNA reads TGTGCCAGCAGTGCGGGACAGGGGTTCTACGAGCAGTACTTC. The chain joins TRBV25-1 to TRBJ2-7, with 10 bases lining up with TRBD1. The junction had 3 bases not matched to a gene; V was cut back by 4 bases and J by 3 bases. CDR1 MGHDK and CDR2 SYGVNS come from the germline V gene. This CDR3 spans 14 amino acids.